This section outlines one TCR beta chain sequence together with its context. Germline CDR1 is DFQATT and CDR2 is SNEGSKA (reference sequence). The CDR3 extends over 16 amino acids. Trimming cost V 2 bases and J 0 bases; bases outside gene matches: 4. The data were taken from a study of CD8 T cells in Susac syndrome. The wider study: Blood was drawn from patients with Susac syndrome. At that point, they were therapy-naive, on corticosteroids, or on intravenous immunoglobulin alone.

An input of about 0.5 to 1 ug of RNA was subjected to reverse transcription using random hexamers. TCRdb ran MiXCR on the immunoSEQ multiplex PCR reads and lists one entry per CDR3 protein. The table shows roughly 140,000 distinct CDR3 sequences, with around 95% occurring only once. The chain joins TRBV20-1 to TRBJ2-2; 9 bases are shared with TRBD2. Sequencing used CD4+ T cells from PBMCs. The TCR sequence derives from a human donor with Susac syndrome. This CDR3 is CSARSLAGTNTGELFF. In DNA, the CDR3 is TGCAGTGCTAGATCCCTAGCGGGGACGAACACCGGGGAGCTGTTTTTT.